These 24 T cell receptor beta chains were all obtained from the same sample, sequenced in a study of T cell responses to AZD1222 COVID-19 vaccine. TCRdb keeps only in-frame clones here, not all; method: immunoSEQ multiplex PCR. In the table there are 120,000 to 150,000 clones, 85% to 90% of which are singletons. Sequencing was performed on peripheral blood, taken 28 days after the second AZD1222 dose. The source of these receptors is an adult who received the AZD1222 COVID-19 vaccine.

The chain couples TRBV5-5 to TRBJ1-3; the D is unclear. The CDR3 is 12 amino acids. The ends were cut back, 7 bases at V and 0 bases at J, with 5 bases in the middle. The germline gives CDR1 SGHKS, CDR2 YYEKEE (reference sequence). The CDR3 bases are TGTGCCAGCCAAATCTCTGGAAACACCATATATTTT. Protein: CASQISGNTIYF.

The chain links TRBV27 to TRBJ1-1, with TRBD1 identical over 7 bases. CDR1 is MNHEY, CDR2 SMNVEV, per germline (reference sequence). V lost 7 bases, J lost 1 base, and 6 bases stayed unmatched. The CDR3 is made up of 14 amino acids. CDR3 nucleotides: TGTGCCAGCAATAACAGGGGCCCGAACACTGAAGCTTTCTTT. Amino acids: CASNNRGPNTEAFF.

CDR3 protein: CARLVLVEGWTEAFF. The CDR3 DNA reads TGTGCCAGGTTGGTCTTGGTAGAAGGTTGGACTGAAGCTTTCTTT. The gene calls are TRBV19 and TRBJ1-1; no firm D call. The CDR3 covers 15 residues. V was cut by 9 bases and J by 5 bases, with 22 bases left in between. CDR1 LNHDA and CDR2 SQIVND come from the germline V gene (reference sequence).

The chain employs TRBV2 and TRBJ1-6; D possibly corresponds to TRBD1 (5 bases). V lost 7 bases and J lost 6, with 13 bases in between. This CDR3 spans 14 amino acids. The germline V gene encodes CDR1 SNHLY and CDR2 FYNNEI. The CDR3 bases are TGTGCCAGCAAGCCGGGACTGCGTAATTCACCCCTCCACTTT. The encoded protein is CASKPGLRNSPLHF. The complete variable domain, with remaining parts taken from reference TRBV2 and TRBJ1-6, reads EPEVTQTPSHQVTQMGQEVILRCVPISNHLYFYWYRQILGQKVEFLVSFYNNEISEKSEIFDDQFSVERPDGSNFTLKIRSTKLEDSAMYFCASKPGLRNSPLHFGNGTRLTVT.

The sample holds a few counts of this clone. The chain couples TRBV10-1 to TRBJ2-1, with D uncertain. Looked up from germline, CDR1 is WNHNN and CDR2 is SYGVQD (reference sequence). This CDR3 has 10 amino acids. Trimming shortened V by 9 bases and J by 1 base, and 1 base separated the two germline ends. The CDR3 nucleotides read TGCGCCAGGTCCTACAATGAGCAGTTCTTC. It yields the protein CARSYNEQFF.

The J gene is TRBJ1-5, the V gene TRBV6-4; the D gene is possibly TRBD1 (5 bases). With 3 bases removed from V and 5 bases from J, the gap between germline ends came to 11 bases. The CDR3 extends over 14 amino acids. Germline CDR1 is MRHNA and CDR2 is SNTAGT. The CDR3 loop reads CASSENDSYQPQHF. As DNA, the CDR3 is TGTGCCAGCAGTGAGAATGACAGCTATCAGCCCCAGCATTTT.

This clone appeared a single time. CDR3 region: CASSPRAGAHEQYF. In nucleotides, the CDR3 is TGTGCCAGCAGCCCCCGGGCGGGTGCACACGAGCAGTACTTC. This sequence joins TRBV7-2 and TRBJ2-7; the D gene is possibly TRBD2 (5 bases). V was pared by 5 bases and J by 5 bases, with 16 bases between. The CDR3 is 14 residues long. Germline V gene data show CDR1 as SGHTA and CDR2 as FQGNSA.

This clone turned up a few times. J is TRBJ2-2 and V is TRBV5-6; D perhaps matches TRBD2 (6 bases). There are 14 residues in the CDR3. CDR1 and CDR2 (germline): SGHDT, YYEEEE. Deletions cut 3 bases from V and 2 bases from J, with 8 bases between. In nucleotides, the CDR3 is TGTGCCAGCAGCTCGGGACTTAACACCGGGGAGCTGTTTTTT. It is translated as CASSSGLNTGELFF. The whole variable domain, remainder taken from reference TRBV5-6 and TRBJ2-2, is DAGVTQSPTHLIKTRGQQVTLRCSPKSGHDTVSWYQQALGQGPQFIFQYYEEEERQRGNFPDRFSGHQFPNYSSELNVNALLLGDSALYLCASSSGLNTGELFFGEGSRLTVL.

The chain uses TRBV29-1 and TRBJ1-3; no clear D gene. Germline V gene sequence: CDR1 SQVTM, CDR2 ANQGSEA. V was pared by 7 bases and J by 4 bases, with 8 bases between. The CDR3 totals 11 residues. The CDR3 is CSAVEGNTIYF. The CDR3 DNA follows: TGCAGCGCCGTAGAAGGAAACACCATATATTTT.

This chain uses TRBV7-2 with TRBJ2-2; D unresolved. V was shortened by 1 base and J by 1 base, with 1 base between the two germline ends. Germline CDR1 reads SGHTA; CDR2 reads FQGNSA. The CDR3 sequence is 13 residues long. CDR3 region: CASSLGNTGELFF. The CDR3 bases are TGTGCCAGCAGCTTAGGGAACACCGGGGAGCTGTTTTTT.

V usage is TRBV10-3 and J usage is TRBJ2-7; 11 nucleotides line up with TRBD1. Trimming took 4 bases from V and 3 from J; bases not matched to a gene: 11. This CDR3 has 17 amino acids. CDR1 ENHRY and CDR2 SYGVKD come from the germline V gene. CDR3 protein: CAISGRTGGNERYEQYF. In DNA, the CDR3 is TGTGCCATCAGTGGAAGGACAGGGGGCAACGAACGCTACGAGCAGTACTTC.

The chain has TRBV5-1 and TRBJ2-3; D call uncertain. The CDR3 is 11 amino acids. V was trimmed by 2 bases and J by 4 bases, leaving 2 bases between them. CDR1 SGHRS and CDR2 YFSETQ come from the germline V gene. In DNA form, the CDR3 reads TGCGCCAGCAGCTTTCCAGATACGCAGTATTTT. It encodes CASSFPDTQYF.

The chain couples TRBV5-6 to TRBJ2-3, with D possibly being TRBD2 (7 bases). This CDR3 contains 14 residues. Germline CDR1 is SGHDT and CDR2 is YYEEEE. V dropped 1 base and J dropped 10 bases, with 16 bases sitting between them. In DNA, the CDR3 is TGTGCCAGCAGCTTGTATGGGGGGGGCCTGGCGCAGTATTTT. Its translation is CASSLYGGGLAQYF.

The gene calls are TRBV24-1 and TRBJ2-7; perhaps TRBD2 as D (5 bases). CDR3 size: 12 residues. Per the germline V gene, CDR1 is KGHDR and CDR2 is SFDVKD. V gave up 8 bases and J gave up 6 bases, with 13 bases separating them. In DNA form, the CDR3 reads TGTGCCACCACACTAGGCACGGGCGAGCAGTACTTC. As protein: CATTLGTGEQYF.

The chain joins TRBV11-3 to TRBJ2-2; TRBD1 is a possible D gene (7 bases). The V end lost 6 bases, the J end lost 7 bases, and 15 bases lay between the germline ends. Germline assignment: CDR1 SGHNT and CDR2 YENEEA. This CDR3 region has 14 residues. CDR3 DNA sequence: TGTGCCAGCAGTACACACAGGGGAGGCGGGGAGCTGTTTTTT. Its translation is CASSTHRGGGELFF.

This chain connects TRBV2 to TRBJ1-1; 10 bases are a match to TRBD1. V dropped 3 bases and J dropped 7; count of bases not matched to a gene: 2. Germline CDR1 and CDR2: SNHLY and FYNNEI. CDR3 size: 13 residues. The CDR3 loop is CASSEGQGLEAFF. The CDR3 DNA is TGTGCCAGCAGTGAGGGACAGGGGCTTGAAGCTTTCTTT.

J is TRBJ1-2 and V is TRBV6-5; D is possibly TRBD1 (6 bases). Germline CDR1 MNHEY, CDR2 SVGAGI. V shed 5 bases and J shed 4 bases, with 8 bases lying between them. The CDR3 runs to 12 residues. The CDR3 DNA is TGTGCCAGCAGTCGACAGGCCTATGGCTACACCTTC. Amino acid sequence: CASSRQAYGYTF.

The rearrangement joins TRBV28 to TRBJ2-5; tentatively, D is TRBD2 (6 bases). Germline-derived CDR1 and CDR2 are MDHEN and SYDVKM. Trimming shortened V by 8 bases and J by 1 base, and 14 bases separated the two germline ends. The CDR3 runs 14 residues. The CDR3 loop is CASQNWRAQETQYF. Written as DNA, the CDR3 is TGTGCCAGCCAAAATTGGAGGGCCCAAGAGACCCAGTACTTC.

Only a few counts were recorded for this clone. The V and J genes are TRBV4-2 and TRBJ1-3; no clear D gene. CDR1 is LGHNA, CDR2 YNFKEQ, per germline. The V end was cut by 0 bases, the J end by 4 bases, with 1 base between. CDR3 length: 12 residues. The CDR3 is CASSQDGNTIYF. The CDR3 nucleotides are TGTGCCAGCAGCCAAGACGGAAACACCATATATTTT.

The rearrangement joins TRBV27 to TRBJ2-3; TRBD2 might be the D (6 bases). V lost 6 bases and J lost 0, with 16 bases in between. Germline lookup yields CDR1 MNHEY and CDR2 SMNVEV (reference sequence). The CDR3 runs to 16 residues. The CDR3 coding sequence is TGTGCCAGCAGCCAACCCGGGGGAGCTAGCACAGATACGCAGTATTTT. Translation: CASSQPGGASTDTQYF.

The chain couples TRBV3-1 (or the pseudogene TRBV3-2) to TRBJ2-1; perhaps D is TRBD1 or TRBD2 (5 bases each). CDR1 LGHDT and CDR2 YNNKEL come from the germline V gene (reference sequence). The V and J ends lost 1 base and 7 bases respectively, with 11 bases between them. This CDR3 has 14 amino acids. DNA for the CDR3: TGTGCCAGCAGCCAAGGGGGGACCCCGAATGAGCAGTTCTTC. This translates into CASSQGGTPNEQFF.

V is TRBV6-2 or TRBV6-3 and J is TRBJ1-3; tentative D call: TRBD1 (6 bases). In germline, CDR1 is MNHEY, CDR2 SVGEGT. The CDR3 length is 16 residues. V lost 2 bases to trimming and J lost 0 bases, with 11 bases between them. The CDR3 DNA reads TGTGCCAGCAGTTACACAGGGACCAACTCTGGAAACACCATATATTTT. This encodes CASSYTGTNSGNTIYF.

The chain recombines TRBV11-3 with TRBJ2-3; D gene ambiguous. The CDR3 length is 11 residues. From germline, CDR1 is SGHNT and CDR2 YENEEA. The V end was cut by 3 bases, the J end by 6 bases, with 4 bases between. CDR3 amino acids: CASSFGDTQYF. As DNA, the CDR3 is TGTGCCAGCAGCTTCGGGGATACGCAGTATTTT.

This clone was found once. This sequence joins TRBV5-1 and TRBJ2-7; no reliable D call. The CDR3 covers 14 residues. The V gene's germline CDR1 is SGHRS and CDR2 YFSETQ. The V end lost 2 bases, the J end lost 0 bases, and 9 bases lay between the germline ends. The CDR3 spells CASSFSQVSYEQYF. CDR3 DNA: TGCGCCAGCAGCTTTTCTCAGGTCTCCTACGAGCAGTACTTC.